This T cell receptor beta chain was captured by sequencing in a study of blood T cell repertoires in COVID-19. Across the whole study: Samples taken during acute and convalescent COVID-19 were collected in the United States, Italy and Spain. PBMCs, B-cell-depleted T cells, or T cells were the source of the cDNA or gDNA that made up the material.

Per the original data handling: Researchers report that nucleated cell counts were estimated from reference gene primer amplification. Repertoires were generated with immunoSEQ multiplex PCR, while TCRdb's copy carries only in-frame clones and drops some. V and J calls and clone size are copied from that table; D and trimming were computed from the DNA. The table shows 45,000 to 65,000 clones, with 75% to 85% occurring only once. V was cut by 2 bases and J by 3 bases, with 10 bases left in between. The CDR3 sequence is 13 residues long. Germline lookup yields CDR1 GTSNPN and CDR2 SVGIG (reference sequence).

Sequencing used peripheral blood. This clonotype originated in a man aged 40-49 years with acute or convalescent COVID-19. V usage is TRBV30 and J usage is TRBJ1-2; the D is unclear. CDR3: CAWSRGGDYGYTF. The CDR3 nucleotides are TGTGCCTGGAGTCGCGGCGGCGACTATGGCTACACCTTC.